This T cell receptor (beta chain) was documented in a study of naive and memory T cell subsets. With respect to this clonotype: The antigen is unknown.

CDR1 and CDR2 from the germline V gene are SGHDN and FVKESK. This CDR3 has 16 amino acids. The junction had 7 bases not matched to a gene; V was cut back by 4 bases and J by 2 bases. The beta constant-region primer was an equimolar mix of two oligonucleotides covering TRBC1 and TRBC2. Each CDR3 protein is one row after TCRdb ran MiXCR on the UMI-ligation and nested PCR reads. The sample has about 85,000 distinct CDR3 sequences, about an eighth seen once. Study outcomes and limitations: TCR abundance followed a power law differing between naive and memory subsets.

The V gene is TRBV14, the J gene TRBJ1-3; TRBD1 agrees at 8 bases. The source is a human donor in good health. Sequenced input: central memory CD4+ T cells from blood. The CDR3 loop is CASSPWTGSAGNTIYF. The CDR3 DNA follows: TGTGCCAGCAGCCCCTGGACAGGGTCGGCTGGAAACACCATATATTTT.